This T cell receptor (beta chain) was captured by sequencing in a study of CD8+ T cells in alopecia areata. Regarding the study as a whole: TCR sharing across patients was less clear than in mice, possibly HLA-related. Scalp samples also yield sequences of resident alphabeta T cells from normal skin. Compared with normal scalp, lesional scalp had higher clonality and more expanded CD8+ clones.

As to this clone: The antigen is unknown.

The CDR3 is 14 amino acids. Germline-derived CDR1 and CDR2 are LGHNT and FRNRAP. J gave up 3 bases and V 1 base, and 2 bases lay outside the gene matches. Reverse transcribed after extraction, RNA yielded cDNA as the sequencing template. Generated by immunoSEQ multiplex PCR, the TCRdb table keeps only in-frame clones and is missing some. The profile shows some 200,000 clones, 45% to 70% of them singletons. Sorting separated CD4+ and CD8+ T cells out of PBMCs. This clonotype was sampled from a human donor in good health. This chain uses TRBV12-5 with TRBJ2-7; 8 bases line up with TRBD2. Sequencing was done on a sample of CD8+ T cells sorted from blood. The CDR3 DNA sequence: TGTGCTAGTGGTTTGGCGACTAGCGACTACGAGCAGTACTTC. Its translation is CASGLATSDYEQYF.